Listed below are T cell receptor beta chains from one sample, sequenced in a study of blood T cell repertoires in COVID-19. Measured with immunoSEQ multiplex PCR; TCRdb has only the in-frame clones, and not every one. In the table there are 300,000 to 450,000 clones, 75% to 90% of which are singletons. The sequencing sample was made of peripheral blood. The receptors here all came from a woman under 30 with acute or convalescent COVID-19. The CDR3 runs from the conserved cysteine through the conserved F or W. A D gene is named only where the DNA matches it firmly. For some rows the clone size is stated as once, few or many, or as a class when expanded; others skip it.

J gene	clone size	D gene	V gene	CDR3 protein	CDR3 DNA
TRBJ1-5	-	-	TRBV30	CAWSVGDYQPQHF	TGTGCCTGGAGCGTAGGGGACTATCAGCCCCAGCATTTT
TRBJ2-7	-	-	TRBV28	CASSLMRGGYEQYF	TGTGCCAGCAGTTTAATGAGAGGGGGTTACGAGCAGTACTTC
TRBJ2-7	-	TRBD2	TRBV11-2	CASSLTSGSSYEQYF	TGTGCCAGCAGTCTGACTAGCGGGAGCTCCTACGAGCAGTACTTC
TRBJ1-2	-	TRBD1	TRBV12-5	CASGSTGGYGYTF	TGTGCTAGTGGTTCGACAGGGGGTTATGGCTACACCTTC
TRBJ1-1	few	-	TRBV2	CASTYQGPTEAFF	TGTGCCAGCACGTACCAGGGGCCCACTGAAGCTTTCTTT
TRBJ1-1	-	TRBD1	TRBV6-5	CASSYSGTANTEAFF	TGTGCCAGCAGTTACTCCGGGACAGCGAACACTGAAGCTTTCTTT
TRBJ1-2	few	TRBD1	TRBV9	CASSTRDRVGGYTF	TGTGCCAGCAGCACCCGGGACAGGGTAGGTGGCTACACCTTC
TRBJ2-2	once	TRBD2	TRBV28	CASSLGGRNTGELFF	TGTGCCAGCAGTTTGGGAGGGAGGAACACCGGGGAGCTGTTTTTT
TRBJ2-2	few	TRBD1	TRBV7-8	CASSLAGTVNTGELFF	TGTGCCAGCAGCCTAGCCGGGACAGTGAACACCGGGGAGCTGTTTTTT
TRBJ1-2	-	-	TRBV9	CASSYDQGQGNGYTF	TGTGCCAGCAGTTACGACCAGGGTCAAGGAAATGGCTACACCTTC